These T cell receptor beta chains were read from a single sample in a study of shared clonotypes between healthy human individuals. Clones were sequenced by immunoSEQ multiplex PCR, and TCRdb holds only the in-frame ones, with some missing. Of 1,400,000 or so clones listed, 98% to 99% are singletons. What was sequenced was naive CD4+ T cells sorted from blood. The receptors were gathered from a man aged 25 to 40 in good health. The CDR3 runs from the conserved cysteine through the conserved F or W. A D gene is named only where the DNA matches it firmly. Where a row states a size, it is once, few, many or the class of an expanded clone; other rows omit it.

CDR3 DNA: TGTGCCAGCAGTGCCGCGGCCGCCACCGGGGAGCTGTTTTTT
CDR3 protein: CASSAAAATGELFF
V gene: TRBV2
J gene: TRBJ2-2
D gene: NA
clone size: NA

CDR3 DNA: TGTGCCAGCAGCTCGGGACAGGCCCTCCAAGAGACCCAGTACTTC
CDR3 protein: CASSSGQALQETQYF
V gene: TRBV11-2
J gene: TRBJ2-5
D gene: TRBD1
clone size: NA

CDR3 DNA: TGCGCCAGCAGCCAAGTTACGGGACGGAACAATGAGCAGTTCTTC
CDR3 protein: CASSQVTGRNNEQFF
V gene: TRBV5-1
J gene: TRBJ2-1
D gene: NA
clone size: NA

CDR3 DNA: TGTGCCAGCAGCCCTTTTTCAGGGCAAACTTCCCTGGATGGCTACACCTTC
CDR3 protein: CASSPFSGQTSLDGYTF
V gene: TRBV14
J gene: TRBJ1-2
D gene: NA
clone size: NA

CDR3 DNA: TGTGCCAGCAGTGCTCCGGGACTGCTGTACGAGCAGTACTTC
CDR3 protein: CASSAPGLLYEQYF
V gene: TRBV28
J gene: TRBJ2-7
D gene: NA
clone size: NA

CDR3 DNA: TGTGCCAGCAGTGAATTCACACCAGCCGCGGGGACCCAGTACTTC
CDR3 protein: CASSEFTPAAGTQYF
V gene: TRBV6-1
J gene: TRBJ2-5
D gene: NA
clone size: NA

CDR3 DNA: TGCGCCAGCAGCCAAGCCCGCGGTAGCGGGCACCGAGGGCAGTACTTC
CDR3 protein: CASSQARGSGHRGQYF
V gene: TRBV4-3
J gene: TRBJ2-7
D gene: TRBD2
clone size: once

CDR3 DNA: TGTGCCAGCAGTGTGGCCCAAGAGACCCAGTACTTC
CDR3 protein: CASSVAQETQYF
V gene: TRBV2
J gene: TRBJ2-5
D gene: NA
clone size: NA

CDR3 DNA: TGCGCCAGCAGCTTTACGGGACAGCGAAATCCAAACGAGCAGTACTTC
CDR3 protein: CASSFTGQRNPNEQYF
V gene: TRBV5-1
J gene: TRBJ2-7
D gene: TRBD1
clone size: NA

CDR3 DNA: TGTGCCAGCTCACCTGAAGCGGGGAGTTCCACAGATACGCAGTATTTT
CDR3 protein: CASSPEAGSSTDTQYF
V gene: TRBV18
J gene: TRBJ2-3
D gene: TRBD2
clone size: NA

CDR3 DNA: TGCGCCAGCAGCCAAACCCTCCCGGGGGGGACACACGAGCAGTACTTC
CDR3 protein: CASSQTLPGGTHEQYF
V gene: TRBV4-1
J gene: TRBJ2-7
D gene: TRBD2
clone size: NA

CDR3 DNA: TGCGCCAGCAGCTCCAACGGACAGGGGGCGGAGGAGACCCAGTACTTC
CDR3 protein: CASSSNGQGAEETQYF
V gene: TRBV5-1
J gene: TRBJ2-5
D gene: TRBD1
clone size: NA

CDR3 DNA: TGTACCTACAATACACCGGGCGGGAGGGCGGTTAGAGAGACCCAGTACTTC
CDR3 protein: CTYNTPGGRAVRETQYF
V gene: TRBV5-4
J gene: TRBJ2-5
D gene: TRBD2
clone size: NA

CDR3 DNA: TGCGCCAGCAGCCAAGACGGAACGTTTTTTGCCTACAATGAGCAGTTCTTC
CDR3 protein: CASSQDGTFFAYNEQFF
V gene: TRBV4-3
J gene: TRBJ2-1
D gene: NA
clone size: NA

CDR3 DNA: TGTGCCAGCAGGGCAGGGAACACCGGGGAGCTGTTTTTT
CDR3 protein: CASRAGNTGELFF
V gene: TRBV6-1
J gene: TRBJ2-2
D gene: NA
clone size: NA

CDR3 DNA: TGTGCCAGCAGCTCGATGACAGGGGGTACTCAGCCCCAGCATTTT
CDR3 protein: CASSSMTGGTQPQHF
V gene: TRBV5-6
J gene: TRBJ1-5
D gene: TRBD1
clone size: NA

CDR3 DNA: TGCAGCGCTGGGACTAGCGGGAGGACAGATACGCAGTATTTT
CDR3 protein: CSAGTSGRTDTQYF
V gene: TRBV29-1
J gene: TRBJ2-3
D gene: TRBD2
clone size: NA

CDR3 DNA: TGTGCCAGCAACCTACAGGGACCCCAAGAGACCCAGTACTTC
CDR3 protein: CASNLQGPQETQYF
V gene: TRBV2
J gene: TRBJ2-5
D gene: NA
clone size: NA

CDR3 DNA: TGTGCCAGCAGCTTTTCATGGGGCAATCAGCCCCAGCATTTT
CDR3 protein: CASSFSWGNQPQHF
V gene: TRBV5-6
J gene: TRBJ1-5
D gene: NA
clone size: NA

CDR3 DNA: TGTGCCAGCAGCGCCGGGACACCGTACCAAGAGACCCAGTACTTC
CDR3 protein: CASSAGTPYQETQYF
V gene: TRBV14
J gene: TRBJ2-5
D gene: NA
clone size: NA

CDR3 DNA: TGTGCCAGTAGTATGAACTTCCCTCGGGATTATGGCTACACCTTC
CDR3 protein: CASSMNFPRDYGYTF
V gene: TRBV19
J gene: TRBJ1-2
D gene: NA
clone size: NA

CDR3 DNA: TGTGCCAGCAGCCCCAAAGGCTTGGCGGGAGGGCCAGCTGAGCAGTTCTTC
CDR3 protein: CASSPKGLAGGPAEQFF
V gene: TRBV7-2
J gene: TRBJ2-1
D gene: TRBD2
clone size: NA

CDR3 DNA: TGCGCCAGCAGCCCCGGACTAGCGGGAGGTACCGGGGAGCTGTTTTTT
CDR3 protein: CASSPGLAGGTGELFF
V gene: TRBV5-1
J gene: TRBJ2-2
D gene: TRBD2
clone size: NA

CDR3 DNA: TGCAGCGTTGAACAGGGGGTGGCCACTGAAGCTTTCTTT
CDR3 protein: CSVEQGVATEAFF
V gene: TRBV29-1
J gene: TRBJ1-1
D gene: TRBD1
clone size: NA

CDR3 DNA: TGTGCCAGTAGTCATATTAGCGGAGCCAACACCGGGGAGCTGTTTTTT
CDR3 protein: CASSHISGANTGELFF
V gene: TRBV19
J gene: TRBJ2-2
D gene: NA
clone size: NA

CDR3 DNA: TGTGCCAGCAGCGTAAGCCCGCCTAGCGGGAGATCGAGGAGTTTTGGGTACAATGAGCAGTTCTTC
CDR3 protein: CASSVSPPSGRSRSFGYNEQFF
V gene: TRBV9
J gene: TRBJ2-1
D gene: TRBD2
clone size: NA

CDR3 DNA: TGTGCCAGCAGGCTATCGGGACAGGGAGACTACACCTTC
CDR3 protein: CASRLSGQGDYTF
V gene: TRBV27
J gene: TRBJ1-2
D gene: TRBD1
clone size: NA

CDR3 DNA: TGTGCCAGCAGCGTGGGTGTTTGGGTGGGCGAGCAGTACTTC
CDR3 protein: CASSVGVWVGEQYF
V gene: TRBV9
J gene: TRBJ2-7
D gene: NA
clone size: NA

CDR3 DNA: TGTGCCAGCTCACTAGAGGCGGGAGGGTCCGAGCAGTACTTC
CDR3 protein: CASSLEAGGSEQYF
V gene: TRBV18
J gene: TRBJ2-7
D gene: TRBD2
clone size: NA

CDR3 DNA: TGCAGCGTTGAAGTTTTGCCCCCGACAGCTAGTGAGCAGTTCTTC
CDR3 protein: CSVEVLPPTASEQFF
V gene: TRBV29-1
J gene: TRBJ2-1
D gene: NA
clone size: once

CDR3 DNA: TGCAGCGTTGAAGAACGCTTTACCGTCCACTTC
CDR3 protein: CSVEERFTVHF
V gene: TRBV29-1
J gene: TRBJ1-2
D gene: NA
clone size: NA

CDR3 DNA: TGCGCCAGCAGCGTATCAACACAGGGGGGGAACACTGAAGCTTTCTTT
CDR3 protein: CASSVSTQGGNTEAFF
V gene: TRBV5-1
J gene: TRBJ1-1
D gene: TRBD1
clone size: NA

CDR3 DNA: TGCGCCAGCAGCTTGGATGGGAGGTCCAATCAGCCCCAGCATTTT
CDR3 protein: CASSLDGRSNQPQHF
V gene: TRBV5-1
J gene: TRBJ1-5
D gene: NA
clone size: NA

CDR3 DNA: TGTGCCAGCAGCTTGGCCGTAGGGGCGGGCACAGATACGCAGTATTTT
CDR3 protein: CASSLAVGAGTDTQYF
V gene: TRBV5-4
J gene: TRBJ2-3
D gene: NA
clone size: once

CDR3 DNA: TGTGCCTGGAGCCATTCCAGGGCTAACACTGAAGCTTTCTTT
CDR3 protein: CAWSHSRANTEAFF
V gene: TRBV30
J gene: TRBJ1-1
D gene: NA
clone size: once

CDR3 DNA: TGCGCCAGCAGCTTGTTTACGGGTGGTATACGAAGAGGGGGGTACACCTACGAGCAGTACTTC
CDR3 protein: CASSLFTGGIRRGGYTYEQYF
V gene: TRBV5-1
J gene: TRBJ2-7
D gene: NA
clone size: NA

CDR3 DNA: TGTGCCAGCAGCTCATACGGGACCGTTAGCTCCTACGAGCAGTACTTC
CDR3 protein: CASSSYGTVSSYEQYF
V gene: TRBV11-2
J gene: TRBJ2-7
D gene: NA
clone size: NA